This TCR beta chain was identified in a study of cytomegalovirus exposure and HLA in healthy donors. Study summary: In a previous analysis, 95 million to 130 million unique TCR beta sequences were found from 150 million to 200 million T cells.

The study ran its PCR with 60 Vbeta and 13 Jbeta primers. Produced via immunoSEQ multiplex PCR; TCRdb's table is partial and in-frame only. The sample holds 120,000 or so clones; nearly 80% are singletons and the top ten take around 5.8%. Germline CDR1 is MNHNY and CDR2 is SVGAGI (reference sequence). Trimming removed 2 bases from V and 4 bases from J, with 8 bases in between. This CDR3 spans 13 amino acids. The chain recombines TRBV6-6 with TRBJ1-1; no clear D. The sequence came from a woman aged 40 to 50 in good health and CMV-seronegative. Sequenced: PBMCs. As DNA, the CDR3 is TGTGCCAGCAGTTACGACACGTTCACTGAAGCTTTCTTT. It specifies CASSYDTFTEAFF.